Listed here are 9 T cell receptor beta chains from one sample, sequenced in a study of blood T cell repertoires in COVID-19. The protocol was immunoSEQ multiplex PCR, while the TCRdb copy is restricted to in-frame clones and leaves out a portion. The sample has some 140,000 clones, 65% to 80% seen once. Sequencing was done on a sample of peripheral blood. These receptors came from a man aged 60 to 75 with acute or convalescent COVID-19.

This clone was seen a handful of times. V usage is TRBV11-2 and J usage is TRBJ1-2; 10 bases align to TRBD1. Germline V gene lookup returns CDR1 SGHAT and CDR2 FQNNGV. Germline trimming cut 5 bases from V and 6 bases from J; bases unmatched to any gene: 3. The CDR3 spans 13 residues. The CDR3 loop is CASSMTGGNGYTF. The DNA of the CDR3 is TGTGCCAGCAGCATGACAGGGGGCAATGGCTACACCTTC.

The rearrangement joins TRBV2 to TRBJ1-5; D possibly corresponds to TRBD1 (6 bases). CDR1 SNHLY and CDR2 FYNNEI come from the germline V gene. This CDR3 has 14 amino acids. The V and J ends lost 7 bases and 7 bases respectively, with 17 bases between them. The CDR3 DNA follows: TGTGCCAGCAACAAAGGGGGTGTCGGCCAGCCCCAGCATTTT. Translation: CASNKGGVGQPQHF.

The rearrangement joins TRBV9 to TRBJ1-3; 7 bases are a match to TRBD1. The length of the CDR3 is 16 residues. The junction had 7 bases not matched to a gene; V was cut back by 4 bases and J by 0 bases. Per the germline V gene, CDR1 is SGDLS and CDR2 is YYNGEE. CDR3 bases: TGTGCCAGCAGCCCCCGGGACAGTTCCTCTGGAAACACCATATATTTT. Translating it yields CASSPRDSSSGNTIYF.

This clone occurred a few times. The chain couples TRBV7-9 to TRBJ2-5; a possible D gene is TRBD2 (6 bases). Germline CDR1 is SEHNR and CDR2 is FQNEAQ (reference sequence). The CDR3 consists of 15 residues. Trimming shortened V by 1 base and J by 4 bases, and 13 bases separated the two germline ends. CDR3 amino acids: CASSLGGVTGETQYF. The CDR3 DNA sequence: TGTGCCAGCAGCTTAGGCGGGGTGACGGGAGAGACCCAGTACTTC.

In this sample, this clone turned up a few times. The gene calls are TRBV29-1 and TRBJ2-7; TRBD2 is a possible D gene (5 bases). The CDR3 length is 12 residues. Trimming cost V 0 bases and J 6 bases, with 9 bases left between them. Germline assignment: CDR1 SQVTM and CDR2 ANQGSEA. CDR3 DNA: TGCAGCGTTGAAGATCAGAGGGTCGAGCAGTACTTC. This codes for CSVEDQRVEQYF.

The rearrangement links TRBV28 to TRBJ2-4, with 8 bases identical to TRBD1. The ends lost 5 bases at V and 0 bases at J; junction bases unmatched: 9. The CDR3 totals 17 residues. From germline, CDR1 is MDHEN and CDR2 SYDVKM. The CDR3 protein is CASSTRQGILAKNIQYF. Here the CDR3 DNA reads TGTGCCAGCAGTACCCGACAGGGGATCCTAGCCAAAAACATTCAGTACTTC.

The CDR3 nucleotides read TGTGCCAGCAGCTTAGCACCCCCTACAACAGGCTCGGTATACGAGCAGTACTTC. Its translation is CASSLAPPTTGSVYEQYF. The chain uses TRBV7-2 and TRBJ2-7; D is possibly TRBD1 (5 bases). CDR1 and CDR2 (germline): SGHTA, FQGNSA. Trimming left V 0 bases short and J 4 bases short, with 22 bases between. CDR3 length: 18 amino acids. The full variable domain, in which reference TRBV7-2 and TRBJ2-7 provide the parts outside the CDR3, is GAGVSQSPSNKVTEKGKDVELRCDPISGHTALYWYRQSLGQGLEFLIYFQGNSAPDKSGLPSDRFSAERTGGSVSTLTIQRTQQEDSAVYLCASSLAPPTTGSVYEQYFGPGTRLTVT.

This clone has only one observation. This rearrangement joins TRBV19 to TRBJ2-2; maybe TRBD2 (6 bases). Germline V gene data show CDR1 as LNHDA and CDR2 as SQIVND (reference sequence). The CDR3 covers 17 residues. The ends were cut back, 6 bases at V and 4 bases at J, with 21 bases in the middle. In DNA, the CDR3 is TGTGCCAGTAGCCAAATTGGGACTCCTGGAGGCACCGGGGAGCTGTTTTTT. Protein sequence: CASSQIGTPGGTGELFF.

J is TRBJ2-5 and V is TRBV6-5, with D hard to call. The CDR3 runs 14 residues. V was pared by 0 bases and J by 2 bases, with 7 bases between. Per germline, CDR1 MNHEY and CDR2 SVGAGI. CDR3 nucleotides: TGTGCCAGCAGTTACTCGAGTCCACAAGAGACCCAGTACTTC. Translation gives CASSYSSPQETQYF.